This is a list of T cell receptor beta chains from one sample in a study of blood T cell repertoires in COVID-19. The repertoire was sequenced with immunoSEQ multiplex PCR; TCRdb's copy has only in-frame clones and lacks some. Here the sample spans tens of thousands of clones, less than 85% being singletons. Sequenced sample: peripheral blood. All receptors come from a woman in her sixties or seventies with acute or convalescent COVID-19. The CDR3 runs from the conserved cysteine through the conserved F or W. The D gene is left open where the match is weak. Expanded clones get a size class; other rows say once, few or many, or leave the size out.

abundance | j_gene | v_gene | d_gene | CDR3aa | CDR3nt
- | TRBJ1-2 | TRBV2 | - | CASSEGAGYGYTF | TGTGCCAGCAGTGAAGGGGCAGGCTATGGCTACACCTTC
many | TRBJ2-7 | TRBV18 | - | CASSPRGSHEQYF | TGTGCCAGCTCACCAAGGGGATCCCACGAGCAGTACTTC
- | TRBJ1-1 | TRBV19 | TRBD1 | CASSIGQGAEAFF | TGTGCCAGTAGTATCGGACAGGGGGCTGAAGCTTTCTTT
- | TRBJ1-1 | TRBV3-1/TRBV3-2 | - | CASSYMDSEAFF | TGTGCCAGCAGCTACATGGACAGTGAAGCTTTCTTT
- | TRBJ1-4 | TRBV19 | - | CARLQGPNSPKKLFF | TGTGCCAGATTACAGGGTCCTAACTCTCCTAAAAAACTGTTTTTT
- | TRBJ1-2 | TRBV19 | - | CASSTYSGRPYGYTF | TGTGCCAGTAGTACCTACAGCGGCCGGCCCTATGGCTACACCTTC
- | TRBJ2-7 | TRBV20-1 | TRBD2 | CSASPWTSGDEQYF | TGCAGTGCTAGTCCCTGGACTAGCGGGGACGAGCAGTACTTC
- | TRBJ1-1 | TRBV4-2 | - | CASSHIQGNTEAFF | TGTGCCAGCAGCCACATACAGGGGAACACTGAAGCTTTCTTT
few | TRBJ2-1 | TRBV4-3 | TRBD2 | CASSQGLAGGSYNEQFF | TGCGCCAGCAGCCAGGGACTAGCGGGGGGTTCCTACAATGAGCAGTTCTTC
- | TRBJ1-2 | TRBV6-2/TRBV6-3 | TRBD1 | CASSIYGQGPNYGYTF | TGTGCCAGCAGTATCTATGGACAGGGACCTAACTATGGCTACACCTTC
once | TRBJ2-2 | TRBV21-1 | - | CASSTGELFF | TGTGCCAGCTCGACCGGGGAGCTGTTTTTT
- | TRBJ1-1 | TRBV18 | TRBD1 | CASSQDRARTEAFF | TGTGCCAGCTCACAGGACAGGGCTCGCACTGAAGCTTTCTTT
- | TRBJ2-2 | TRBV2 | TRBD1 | CASRGTGIAPGELFF | TGTGCCAGCCGTGGGACAGGGATAGCCCCCGGGGAGCTGTTTTTT
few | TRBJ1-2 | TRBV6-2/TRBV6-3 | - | CASSYSPGDLGYTF | TGTGCCAGCAGTTACTCACCCGGGGATCTTGGCTACACCTTC
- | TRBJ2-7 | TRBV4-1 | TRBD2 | CASSRLVGGVNYEQYF | TGCGCCAGCAGCCGGTTGGTGGGGGGGGTGAACTACGAGCAGTACTTC
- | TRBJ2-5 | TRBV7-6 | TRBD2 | CASSFGLAGSQETQYF | TGTGCCAGCAGCTTCGGACTAGCGGGGTCCCAAGAGACCCAGTACTTC
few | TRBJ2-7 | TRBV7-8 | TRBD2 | CASSFQGLDTEQYF | TGTGCCAGCAGCTTTCAGGGACTAGATACCGAGCAGTACTTC
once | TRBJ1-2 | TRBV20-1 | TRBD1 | CSASSRDSEYGYTF | TGCAGTGCTAGTAGCCGGGACAGTGAATATGGCTACACCTTC
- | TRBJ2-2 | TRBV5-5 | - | CASSLEAPGGITGELFF | TGTGCCAGCAGCTTGGAAGCGCCAGGGGGGATCACCGGGGAGCTGTTTTTT
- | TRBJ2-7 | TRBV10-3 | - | CASSDSAYEQYF | TGTGCCAGCTCGGACAGTGCCTACGAGCAGTACTTC
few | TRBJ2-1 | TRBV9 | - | CASSAGTVYNEQFF | TGTGCCAGCAGCGCAGGAACAGTATACAATGAGCAGTTCTTC
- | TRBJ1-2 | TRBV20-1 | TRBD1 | CSASSPGTGWESGYTF | TGCAGTGCTAGTTCTCCCGGGACAGGGTGGGAGAGTGGCTACACCTTC
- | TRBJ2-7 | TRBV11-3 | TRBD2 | CASSLTSGEAHEQYF | TGTGCCAGCAGTCTGACTAGCGGGGAAGCTCACGAGCAGTACTTC
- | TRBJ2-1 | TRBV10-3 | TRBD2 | CAISELAGWSGQFF | TGTGCCATCAGTGAGTTAGCGGGGTGGAGCGGGCAGTTCTTC
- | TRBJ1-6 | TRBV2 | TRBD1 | CASQRAGGSSYNSPLHF | TGTGCCAGCCAAAGGGCAGGGGGTAGCTCCTATAATTCACCCCTCCACTTT
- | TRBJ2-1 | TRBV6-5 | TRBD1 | CASGRQGWSSNEQFF | TGTGCCAGCGGTAGACAGGGGTGGTCGAGCAATGAGCAGTTCTTC
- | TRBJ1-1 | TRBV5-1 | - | CASSPGPGEATEAFF | TGCGCCAGCAGCCCGGGGCCGGGAGAGGCCACTGAAGCTTTCTTT
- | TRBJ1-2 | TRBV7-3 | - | CASSAGQGNGYTF | TGTGCCAGCAGCGCAGGGCAGGGGAATGGCTACACCTTC
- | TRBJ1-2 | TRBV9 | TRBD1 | CASSVGQGLEFNYGYTF | TGTGCCAGCAGCGTGGGACAGGGGCTGGAATTTAACTATGGCTACACCTTC
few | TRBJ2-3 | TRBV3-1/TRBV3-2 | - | CASSQGGGTDTQYF | TGTGCCAGCAGCCAAGGCGGGGGCACAGATACGCAGTATTTT
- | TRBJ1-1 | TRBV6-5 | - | CASRTHRENTEAFF | TGTGCCAGCAGGACGCACAGGGAAAACACTGAAGCTTTCTTT
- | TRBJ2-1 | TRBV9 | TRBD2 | CASSGLAGGADEQFF | TGTGCCAGCAGCGGACTAGCGGGGGGCGCGGATGAGCAGTTCTTC
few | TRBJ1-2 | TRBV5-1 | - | CASSPGLTGRDYGYTF | TGCGCCAGCAGCCCAGGCCTTACAGGACGGGACTATGGCTACACCTTC
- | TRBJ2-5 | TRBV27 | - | CASSLKGAQETQYF | TGTGCCAGCAGCTTAAAAGGGGCCCAAGAGACCCAGTACTTC
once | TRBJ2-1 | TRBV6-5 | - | CASSYSGREQFF | TGTGCCAGCAGTTACTCGGGGCGGGAGCAGTTCTTC
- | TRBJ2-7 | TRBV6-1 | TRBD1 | CASSEVQGAAASSYEQYF | TGTGCCAGCAGTGAAGTACAGGGGGCGGCTGCTAGCTCCTACGAGCAGTACTTC
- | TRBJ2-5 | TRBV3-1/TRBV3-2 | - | CASSQDRGMYQETQYF | TGTGCCAGCAGCCAAGATAGAGGGATGTACCAAGAGACCCAGTACTTC
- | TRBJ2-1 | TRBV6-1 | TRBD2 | CASSVYPGGSYNEQFF | TGTGCCAGCAGTGTCTATCCGGGGGGTTCCTACAATGAGCAGTTCTTC
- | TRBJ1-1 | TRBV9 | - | CASSVGFTLVRGKLSTEAFF | TGTGCCAGCAGCGTCGGCTTCACTCTCGTTCGAGGCAAGTTGAGCACTGAAGCTTTCTTT
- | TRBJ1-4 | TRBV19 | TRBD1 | CASSIMGQGNEKLFF | TGTGCCAGTAGTATTATGGGACAGGGTAACGAAAAACTGTTTTTT
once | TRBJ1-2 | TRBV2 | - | CASSEATGIYGYTF | TGTGCCAGCAGTGAAGCGACGGGTATCTATGGCTACACCTTC
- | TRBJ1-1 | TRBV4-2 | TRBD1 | CASSQGVGDRSYTEAFF | TGTGCCAGCAGCCAAGGGGTCGGGGACAGGAGCTACACTGAAGCTTTCTTT
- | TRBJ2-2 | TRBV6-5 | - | CASSYSSYFITGELFF | TGTGCCAGCAGTTACTCCTCTTACTTTATCACCGGGGAGCTGTTTTTT